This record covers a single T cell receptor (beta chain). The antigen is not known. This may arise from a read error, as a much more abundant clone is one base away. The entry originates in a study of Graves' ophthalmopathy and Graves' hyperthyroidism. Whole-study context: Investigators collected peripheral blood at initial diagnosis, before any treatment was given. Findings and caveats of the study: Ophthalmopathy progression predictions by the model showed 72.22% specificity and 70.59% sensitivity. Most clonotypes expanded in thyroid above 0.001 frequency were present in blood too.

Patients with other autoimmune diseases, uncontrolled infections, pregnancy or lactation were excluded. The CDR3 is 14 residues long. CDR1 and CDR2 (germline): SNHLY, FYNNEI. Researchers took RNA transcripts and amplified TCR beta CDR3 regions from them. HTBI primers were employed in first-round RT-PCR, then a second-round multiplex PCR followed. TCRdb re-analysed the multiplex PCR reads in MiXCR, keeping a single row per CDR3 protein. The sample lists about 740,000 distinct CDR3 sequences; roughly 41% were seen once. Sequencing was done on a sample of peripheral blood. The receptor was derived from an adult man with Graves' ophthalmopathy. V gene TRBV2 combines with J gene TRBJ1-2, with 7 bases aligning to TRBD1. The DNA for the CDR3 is TGTGCCAGCAGAGACGACAGGGTCGGCTATGGCTACGCCTTC. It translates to CASRDDRVGYGYAF.